This T cell receptor beta chain derives from a study of persistence of HIV-infected CD4 T cells. Turning to the study itself: Blood samples, up to about 200 mL, came from multiple time points, except a couple of leukapheresis donors sampled once. General study results and limits: TCR oligoclonality correlated with proviral oligoclonality in the same sorted populations.

Cells were stimulated with overlapping HIV-1 Gag 15-mer peptides. Sorting of responding CD4+ T cells relied on upregulated CD40 ligand together with CD69. These HIV-1-infected adults initiated suppressive ART in chronic infection. Anti-CD28/CD49d costimulation, CD40-blocking antibody and enfuvirtide were given to CD8-depleted PBMCs for approximately 18 hours. A word on this clone: Its antigen remains unidentified.

The libraries were made with immunoSEQ version 4 in survey mode. Profiling relied on immunoSEQ multiplex PCR, and the TCRdb table lists in-frame clones only, not all of them. The sample has about 19,000 clones, 65% seen once; the top ten hold approximately 2%. This clonotype originated in an adult woman with HIV who was CMV-seropositive. The sequenced sample was CD4+ T cells sorted from PBMCs after approximately 19-hour stimulation, obtained from a patient who received antiretroviral therapy.

This CDR3 reads CASSLAGANVLTF. In DNA, the CDR3 is TGTGCCAGCAGCTTGGCTGGGGCCAACGTCCTGACTTTC. The V gene is TRBV7-9, the J gene TRBJ2-6; D call uncertain. Trimming left V 3 bases short and J 2 bases short, with 2 bases between. The germline CDR1 and CDR2 sequences are SEHNR and FQNEAQ (reference sequence). This CDR3 contains 13 residues.